One sample yielded the 25 T cell receptor beta chains listed below, sequenced in a study of identical twins. TCRdb reanalysed the 5' RACE reads using MiXCR and keeps one entry per CDR3 protein. The sample includes nearly 200,000 distinct CDR3 sequences, approximately 15% of them seen just once. These sequences were also reported in another study, on T cells expressing NK-cell markers.

Material: CD8+ T cells sorted from blood. The receptors here all came from a woman aged 18-29 years in good health.

This clonotype showed up just a few times. The V and J genes are TRBV2 and TRBJ2-7; D unresolved. The germline CDR1 and CDR2 sequences are SNHLY and FYNNEI. V was clipped by 4 bases and J by 0 bases, with 10 bases between them. The CDR3 loop spans 14 amino acids. The CDR3 nucleotides are TGTGCCAGCAGTGTGGGCACGAGCTCCTACGAGCAGTACTTC. Its translation is CASSVGTSSYEQYF.

There are a few counts of this clonotype. The chain recombines TRBV7-6 with TRBJ1-4, with D unclear. This CDR3 region has 17 residues. Trimming pared 1 base from V and 2 bases from J, leaving 14 bases between. Germline lookup yields CDR1 SGHVS and CDR2 FNYEAQ. The DNA of the CDR3 is TGTGCCAGCAGCTTAGTCACAGCCCCTGACACTAATGAAAAACTGTTTTTT. This sequence encodes CASSLVTAPDTNEKLFF.

This chain joins TRBV5-6 and TRBJ1-5, with 8 bases fitting TRBD1. CDR3 length: 16 residues. J was trimmed by 3 bases and V by 2 bases; bases with no gene match: 7. Germline CDR1 SGHDT, CDR2 YYEEEE. The CDR3 DNA is TGTGCCAGCAGCTTATTATCGGACAGGGTCAATCAGCCCCAGCATTTT. It codes for CASSLLSDRVNQPQHF.

The V gene is TRBV27, the J gene TRBJ2-1; D ambiguous. Germline CDR1 is MNHEY and CDR2 is SMNVEV (reference sequence). This CDR3 has 13 residues. V lost 10 bases and J 5 bases, leaving 15 bases between the germline ends. Here the CDR3 DNA reads TGTGCCATCGACGGACGGAGCCACAATGAGCAGTTCTTC. Translating it yields CAIDGRSHNEQFF.

This clonotype came up a few times. The CDR3 DNA sequence: TGTGCCAGCAGTTTGATGGCGGCCCCTAGCACAGATACGCAGTATTTT. Protein: CASSLMAAPSTDTQYF. The chain combines TRBV27 with TRBJ2-3; D remains ambiguous. The germline V gene encodes CDR1 MNHEY and CDR2 SMNVEV (reference sequence). The CDR3 runs to 16 residues. The V and J ends lost 3 bases and 0 bases respectively, with 13 bases between them.

There are a few counts of this clonotype. The chain couples TRBV7-9 to TRBJ2-1; a possible D gene is TRBD2 (5 bases). Germline V gives CDR1 SEHNR, CDR2 FQNEAQ (reference sequence). The germline V and J ends were trimmed by 3 bases and 7 bases, with 7 bases remaining between them. This CDR3 is built from 12 residues. CDR3 nucleotide sequence: TGTGCCAGCAGCTTTCTAGCTAATGAGCAGTTCTTC. It specifies CASSFLANEQFF. The variable domain in full, with the rest retrieved from reference TRBV7-9 and TRBJ2-1, is DTGVSQNPRHKITKRGQNVTFRCDPISEHNRLYWYRQTLGQGPEFLTYFQNEAQLEKSRLLSDRFSAERPKGSFSTLEIQRTEQGDSAMYLCASSFLANEQFFGPGTRLTVL.

This clonotype was observed a handful of times. V and J are TRBV20-1 and TRBJ2-1, with TRBD2 matching 8 bases. In germline, CDR1 is DFQATT, CDR2 SNEGSKA (reference sequence). V gave up 4 bases and J gave up 6 bases; unmatched junction bases: 8. The CDR3 is made up of 14 amino acids. The CDR3 reads CSATGTRGGNEQFF. The CDR3 DNA sequence: TGCAGTGCTACCGGGACTAGAGGGGGCAATGAGCAGTTCTTC.

The chain employs TRBV27 and TRBJ1-2, with D possibly being TRBD1 (5 bases). The CDR3 is 17 residues long. The V end was cut by 8 bases, the J end by 8 bases, with 30 bases between. The germline V gene encodes CDR1 MNHEY and CDR2 SMNVEV (reference sequence). The DNA of the CDR3 is TGTGCCAGCCGCGCTTCCAGGGCCAAGCGGCACAGCGAGGGCTACACCTTC. Residues: CASRASRAKRHSEGYTF.

This clonotype has just a few counts. This chain connects TRBV7-9 to TRBJ2-2, with 9 bases aligning to TRBD1. This CDR3 has 15 residues. V lost 6 bases and J lost 5; bases outside the gene matches: 7. In germline, CDR1 is SEHNR, CDR2 FQNEAQ (reference sequence). The CDR3 sequence: CASRSRDRETGELFF. DNA of the CDR3: TGTGCCAGCAGGAGCCGGGACAGGGAAACCGGGGAGCTGTTTTTT. The complete variable domain, with remaining parts taken from reference TRBV7-9 and TRBJ2-2, reads DTGVSQNPRHKITKRGQNVTFRCDPISEHNRLYWYRQTLGQGPEFLTYFQNEAQLEKSRLLSDRFSAERPKGSFSTLEIQRTEQGDSAMYLCASRSRDRETGELFFGEGSRLTVL.

The rearrangement uses TRBV6-5 and TRBJ2-3; no clear D. V was shortened by 0 bases and J by 8 bases, with 18 bases between the two germline ends. The V gene's germline CDR1 is MNHEY and CDR2 SVGAGI. The length of the CDR3 is 16 residues. The CDR3 coding sequence is TGTGCCAGCAGTTACTCAAACCGGCCCCCCGTGGTTACGCAGTATTTT. Translated: CASSYSNRPPVVTQYF.

This clonotype occurred a few times. The CDR3 DNA is TGTGCCAGCCATGAGGGGGGGGGTAGCTCCTACGAGCAGTACTTC. It encodes CASHEGGGSSYEQYF. The rearrangement joins TRBV27 to TRBJ2-7, with a possible D match to TRBD2 (7 bases). The CDR3 extends over 15 amino acids. Trimming removed 8 bases from V and 0 bases from J, with 17 bases in between. The germline V gene encodes CDR1 MNHEY and CDR2 SMNVEV (reference sequence).

The V gene is TRBV3-1, the J gene TRBJ2-7, with D unresolved. Trimming took off 0 bases at V and 5 bases at J, with 11 bases between the two ends. This CDR3 has 14 amino acids. Germline assignment: CDR1 LGHDT and CDR2 YNNKEL (reference sequence). CDR3 protein: CASSQDPHGDEQYF. The CDR3 nucleotides are TGTGCCAGCAGCCAAGACCCCCACGGAGACGAGCAGTACTTC.

This clonotype was counted many times. V gene TRBV5-5 combines with J gene TRBJ2-1; no firm D call. V was cut by 3 bases and J by 6 bases, with 10 bases left in between. From germline, CDR1 is SGHKS and CDR2 YYEKEE (reference sequence). CDR3 length: 13 residues. As DNA, the CDR3 is TGTGCCAGCAGCTCTCCCCCCTCCAATGAGCAGTTCTTC. Translating it yields CASSSPPSNEQFF.

This clonotype was observed a handful of times. The gene calls are TRBV5-1 and TRBJ2-7; D might be TRBD2 (5 bases). Germline loops: CDR1 SGHRS, CDR2 YFSETQ. Trimming took off 2 bases at V and 3 bases at J, with 12 bases between the two ends. This CDR3 contains 14 residues. The CDR3 region is CASSFTSPFYEQYF. CDR3 nucleotides: TGCGCCAGCAGCTTTACTAGTCCCTTCTACGAGCAGTACTTC.

This clonotype was seen repeatedly, ten times or more. V usage is TRBV7-9 and J usage is TRBJ2-7, with D hard to call. The CDR3 loop spans 16 amino acids. The V gene lost 5 bases and the J gene lost 1 base, with 18 bases spanning the gap. Germline values: CDR1 SEHNR, CDR2 FQNEAQ (reference sequence). The CDR3 DNA sequence: TGTGCCAGCAGCCCCAGGTTAGGCAGCCTATCCTACGAGCAGTACTTC. The encoded protein is CASSPRLGSLSYEQYF. The full variable domain, with the rest looked up from reference TRBV7-9 and TRBJ2-7, is DTGVSQNPRHKITKRGQNVTFRCDPISEHNRLYWYRQTLGQGPEFLTYFQNEAQLEKSRLLSDRFSAERPKGSFSTLEIQRTEQGDSAMYLCASSPRLGSLSYEQYFGPGTRLTVT.

V gene TRBV7-2 combines with J gene TRBJ2-3; TRBD2 agrees at 9 bases. This CDR3 spans 15 amino acids. Per the germline V gene, CDR1 is SGHTA and CDR2 is FQGNSA. The ends lost 4 bases at V and 3 bases at J; junction bases unmatched: 5. This CDR3 reads CASSWMTSGTDTQYF. CDR3 DNA sequence: TGTGCCAGCAGCTGGATGACTAGCGGTACAGATACGCAGTATTTT.

The chain uses TRBV11-2 and TRBJ2-5; D is possibly TRBD1 or TRBD2 (6 bases each). The CDR3 loop spans 15 amino acids. Trimming shortened V by 4 bases and J by 2 bases, and 14 bases separated the two germline ends. Germline CDR1 SGHAT, CDR2 FQNNGV. The chain's CDR3 is CASSSQGGRQETQYF. CDR3 coding DNA: TGTGCCAGCAGCTCCCAAGGGGGGCGACAAGAGACCCAGTACTTC.

This clonotype was seen only once. This rearrangement joins TRBV19 to TRBJ1-1; D not certain. Trimming stripped 7 bases from V and 7 bases from J, with 7 bases between. This CDR3 is built from 10 residues. Germline lookup yields CDR1 LNHDA and CDR2 SQIVND (reference sequence). CDR3 protein: CASMAREAFF. The CDR3 DNA reads as TGTGCCAGTATGGCCCGTGAAGCTTTCTTT.

The chain employs TRBV13 and TRBJ2-5, with D uncertain. The CDR3 has 11 amino acids. Germline loops: CDR1 PRHDT, CDR2 FYEKMQ (reference sequence). The V end was cut by 5 bases, the J end by 3 bases, with 4 bases between. The CDR3 loop reads CASSVKETQYF. CDR3 DNA sequence: TGTGCCAGCAGCGTTAAAGAGACCCAGTACTTC. Filled out from reference TRBV13 and TRBJ2-5, the complete variable domain reads AAGVIQSPRHLIKEKRETATLKCYPIPRHDTVYWYQQGPGQDPQFLISFYEKMQSDKGSIPDRFSAQQFSDYHSELNMSSLELGDSALYFCASSVKETQYFGPGTRLLVL.

This clonotype was detected only a few times. The chain uses TRBV25-1 and TRBJ2-3, with D perhaps matching TRBD1 or TRBD2 (5 bases each). The length of the CDR3 is 15 residues. V lost 6 bases and J 5 bases, leaving 18 bases between the germline ends. Germline V CDR1 and CDR2: MGHDK, SYGVNS. In DNA form, the CDR3 reads TGTGCCAGCAGCACCCGGCAGGGAGTAAGAGATACGCAGTATTTT. Translation gives CASSTRQGVRDTQYF.

The chain uses TRBV7-3 and TRBJ2-1; 10 nucleotides agree with TRBD2. In germline, CDR1 is SGHTA, CDR2 FQGTGA. CDR3 length: 14 amino acids. Trimming at V came to 2 bases and at J to 8 bases, leaving 3 bases not matched to a gene. CDR3 nucleotide sequence: TGTGCCAGCAGCTTAGGAGCGGGGGGGGATGAGCAGTTCTTC. Its protein product is CASSLGAGGDEQFF.

V gene TRBV6-5 combines with J gene TRBJ1-3; D is ambiguous. This CDR3 region has 18 residues. The V gene lost 0 bases and the J gene lost 2 bases, with 17 bases spanning the gap. Germline V lookup: CDR1 MNHEY, CDR2 SVGAGI. The CDR3 nucleotides are TGTGCCAGCAGTTACTCGTGGCCCGGGGAGGAGGCTGGAAACACCATATATTTT. Translating gives CASSYSWPGEEAGNTIYF.

The chain combines TRBV10-1 with TRBJ2-7; TRBD2 matches at 16 bases. Germline V gene data show CDR1 as WNHNN and CDR2 as SYGVQD (reference sequence). Trimming at V came to 7 bases and at J to 2 bases, leaving 8 bases not matched to a gene. The CDR3 runs to 17 residues. The chain's CDR3 is CASKGTSGRENPYEQYF. Written as DNA, the CDR3 is TGCGCCAGCAAGGGGACTAGCGGGAGGGAAAACCCCTACGAGCAGTACTTC.

This clonotype appeared a few times. This rearrangement joins TRBV7-9 to TRBJ2-1, with no clear D. CDR3 length: 14 amino acids. V lost 5 bases and J lost 6, with 14 bases in between. Per the germline V gene, CDR1 is SEHNR and CDR2 is FQNEAQ (reference sequence). CDR3 sequence: CASSLTSGTNEQFF. In DNA, the CDR3 is TGTGCCAGCAGCCTGACCTCGGGCACCAATGAGCAGTTCTTC.

In this sample, this clonotype turned up a few times. This sequence joins TRBV6-1 and TRBJ2-2, with 7 nucleotides matching TRBD1. This CDR3 has 16 amino acids. With V trimmed by 6 bases and J by 6 bases, 13 bases remained unmatched. CDR1 and CDR2 from the germline V gene are MNHNS and SASEGT. CDR3 DNA sequence: TGTGCCAGCAGACAACCGGGACAGCTTGCCGCCGGGGAGCTGTTTTTT. Its protein is CASRQPGQLAAGELFF.